This T cell receptor (beta chain) appears in the sequencing data of a study of T cell responses to AZD1222 COVID-19 vaccine. The assay was immunoSEQ multiplex PCR, and TCRdb's table has in-frame clones only and misses some. Of approximately 88,000 clones in the sample, about 72% are singletons; the top ten hold about 21%. V gave up 8 bases and J gave up 4 bases, with 14 bases separating them. CDR1 and CDR2 (germline): ENHRY, SYGVKD. The CDR3 covers 13 residues. The origin of this receptor is an adult in good health. Sample: peripheral blood, taken on day 0 of AZD1222 vaccination. This chain uses TRBV10-3 with TRBJ1-1; maybe TRBD1 (5 bases). The CDR3 spells CAIRDRKSTEAFF. The CDR3 nucleotides are TGTGCCATCCGAGACAGAAAGTCCACTGAAGCTTTCTTT.